This T cell receptor (beta chain) derives from a study of shared clonotypes between healthy human individuals. Whole-study findings and limits: Generally, estimated richness proved larger in naive subsets than it did in memory subsets.

With 2 bases removed from V and 1 base from J, the gap between germline ends came to 8 bases. The CDR3 sequence is 15 residues long. Looked up from germline, CDR1 is PRHDT and CDR2 is FYEKMQ (reference sequence). In regard to this clone: The target antigen is unknown.

Here immunoSEQ multiplex PCR was the method, and the copy in TCRdb shows in-frame clones only, minus some. The data contain about 730,000 clones, roughly 72% of them singletons. The sample comprised memory CD4+ T cells sorted from blood. As to subset: CD45RA-negative fraction. This clonotype was obtained from a woman under 40 in good health. V usage is TRBV13 and J usage is TRBJ2-2; D may be TRBD1 or TRBD2 (6 bases each). The CDR3 DNA sequence: TGTGCCAGCAGCTTACGGGGGCTGAACACCGGGGAGCTGTTTTTT. As protein: CASSLRGLNTGELFF.